This TCR beta chain was found in a study of cytomegalovirus exposure and HLA in healthy donors. On the study more broadly: Most genotyped donors, about four fifths of about 430, had Caucasian-associated genetic ancestry. Findings of the study overall: Later findings reportedly placed an Asian-associated ancestry cluster below the approximately 670-donor mean for N-insertions.

There are 15 residues in the CDR3. From germline, CDR1 is MNHNS and CDR2 SASEGT. Germline trimming cut 5 bases from V and 2 bases from J; bases unmatched to any gene: 7. Both 60 Vbeta primers and 13 Jbeta primers went into the PCR. TCRdb's copy holds only in-frame clones and misses some; the assay was immunoSEQ multiplex PCR. The profile shows some 98,000 clones, about four fifths of them singletons. A remark on this clone: The antigen is undetermined.

Sequencing used PBMCs. This clonotype was sampled from a human donor in good health. The chain employs TRBV6-1 and TRBJ2-7; TRBD1 aligns across 9 bases. The CDR3 nucleotides read TGTGCCAGCAGTTCCCGACAGGGGGTAACCTACGAGCAGTACTTC. Translated, it gives CASSSRQGVTYEQYF.